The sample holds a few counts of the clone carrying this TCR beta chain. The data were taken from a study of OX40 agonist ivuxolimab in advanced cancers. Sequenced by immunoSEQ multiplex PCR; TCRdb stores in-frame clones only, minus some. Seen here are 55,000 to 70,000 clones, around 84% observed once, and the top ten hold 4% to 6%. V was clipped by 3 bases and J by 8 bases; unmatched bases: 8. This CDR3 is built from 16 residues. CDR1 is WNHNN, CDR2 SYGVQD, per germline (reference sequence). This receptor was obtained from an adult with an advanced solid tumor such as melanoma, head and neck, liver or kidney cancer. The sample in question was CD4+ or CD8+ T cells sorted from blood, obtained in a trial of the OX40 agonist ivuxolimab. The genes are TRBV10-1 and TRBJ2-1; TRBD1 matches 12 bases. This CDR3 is CASSDLGQGASHEQFF. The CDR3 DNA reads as TGCGCCAGCAGTGACCTGGGACAGGGGGCTTCCCATGAGCAGTTCTTC.